These T cell receptor beta chains were read from a single sample in a study of post-analysis software for immune sequencing data. TCRdb reanalysed the PCR reads using MiXCR and keeps one entry per CDR3 protein. Of hundreds of thousands of distinct CDR3 sequences in the sample, roughly 30% were seen once. The sample consisted of blood. The receptor source for this set is a girl between 10 and 17 years old with multiple sclerosis. CDR3s include the opening cysteine and the closing phenylalanine or tryptophan. The D gene is left open where the match is weak. Rows may omit the clone size; those that give it use once, few, many or a size class.

TRBJ1-2 TRBV25-1 . . CASSERPGGGYTF TGTGCCAGCAGTGAACGTCCGGGAGGCGGCTACACCTTC
TRBJ1-6 TRBV2 . few CARSGGRSNSPLHF TGTGCCAGATCCGGGGGACGGTCGAATTCACCCCTCCACTTT
TRBJ1-5 TRBV2 . . CASASGRHSNQPQHF TGTGCCAGTGCGTCAGGGCGCCATAGCAATCAGCCCCAGCATTTT
TRBJ1-4 TRBV4-3 TRBD1 . CASSQNAGTVKDEKLFF TGCGCCAGCAGCCAAAATGCCGGGACAGTGAAAGATGAAAAACTGTTTTTT
TRBJ2-5 TRBV3-1 . few CASSQRAVQETQYF TGTGCCAGCAGCCAAAGGGCGGTACAAGAGACCCAGTACTTC
TRBJ1-5 TRBV7-2 . . CASRLQGYNQPQHF TGTGCCAGCAGACTCCAGGGTTACAATCAGCCCCAGCATTTT
TRBJ2-3 TRBV6-6 . few CASGQGNTDTQYF TGTGCCAGCGGCCAGGGCAACACAGATACGCAGTATTTT
TRBJ1-1 TRBV10-2 . few CASSELMNTEAFF TGCGCCAGCAGTGAACTCATGAACACTGAAGCTTTCTTT
TRBJ2-7 TRBV20-1 . . CSAAGAGGLYEQYF TGCAGTGCGGCGGGGGCTGGAGGATTATACGAGCAGTACTTC
TRBJ2-7 TRBV7-2 . few CASSFIQGGYEQYF TGTGCCAGCAGCTTCATACAGGGAGGGTACGAGCAGTACTTC
TRBJ1-2 TRBV29-1 TRBD1 few CSAIQGARGYTF TGCAGCGCGATACAGGGGGCGCGTGGCTACACCTTC
TRBJ2-1 TRBV19 TRBD2 . CASSRTAGGVYNEQFF TGTGCCAGTAGTAGAACAGCGGGAGGAGTCTACAATGAGCAGTTCTTC
TRBJ2-7 TRBV28 TRBD2 few CAIAGTSRNYEQYF TGTGCCATCGCCGGGACTAGCAGAAACTACGAGCAGTACTTC
TRBJ1-2 TRBV27 TRBD1 . CASSSPRQGYGYTF TGTGCCAGCAGTTCCCCCCGACAGGGCTATGGCTACACCTTC
TRBJ2-1 TRBV29-1 TRBD2 many CSVGGGSSYNEQFF TGCAGCGTTGGTGGCGGGAGCTCCTACAATGAGCAGTTCTTC
TRBJ2-7 TRBV5-6 TRBD1 few CASSQTGGAGAYEQYF TGTGCCAGCAGCCAAACAGGGGGCGCGGGGGCCTACGAGCAGTACTTC
TRBJ1-5 TRBV10-3 . few CAISEGGNNQPQHF TGTGCCATCAGTGAGGGCGGTAATAATCAGCCCCAGCATTTT
TRBJ2-7 TRBV7-8 . . CASSLEGGKSYEQYF TGTGCCAGCAGCTTAGAGGGGGGCAAGTCCTACGAGCAGTACTTC
TRBJ1-1 TRBV4-3 TRBD1 few CASSPITGVDAFF TGCGCCAGCAGCCCAATAACAGGGGTGGACGCTTTCTTT
TRBJ2-6 TRBV20-1 TRBD2 . CSASTSGSGANVLTF TGCAGTGCTAGTACTAGCGGGAGTGGGGCCAACGTCCTGACTTTC
TRBJ1-2 TRBV20-1 . few CSARDGLTYGYTF TGCAGTGCCCGAGACGGGCTGACCTATGGCTACACCTTC
TRBJ2-1 TRBV20-1 TRBD2 many CSARVSGRRDEQFF TGCAGTGCTAGAGTAAGCGGGAGGAGGGATGAGCAGTTCTTC
TRBJ1-2 TRBV12-3/TRBV12-4 . . CASSRFEGHGYTF TGTGCCAGCAGTCGGTTCGAGGGGCATGGCTACACCTTC
TRBJ2-1 TRBV6-2/TRBV6-3 TRBD1 . CASSKVPGQYNEQFF TGTGCCAGCAGCAAAGTTCCGGGACAGTACAATGAGCAGTTCTTC
TRBJ2-2 TRBV20-1 . few CSASGVTMNTGELFF TGCAGTGCTAGTGGCGTGACCATGAACACCGGGGAGCTGTTTTTT
TRBJ1-2 TRBV3-1 . few CASSSTGGAQVGYTF TGTGCCAGCAGTTCGACCGGGGGCGCGCAGGTCGGCTACACCTTC
TRBJ2-7 TRBV5-1 . few CASSLGLVVYEQYF TGCGCCAGCAGCTTGGGACTAGTTGTCTACGAGCAGTACTTC
TRBJ2-2 TRBV15 . . CATSRGMVPNTGGLFF TGTGCCACCAGCAGAGGGATGGTTCCAAACACCGGGGGGCTGTTTTTT
TRBJ2-1 TRBV5-5 TRBD2 . CASSFGGALTGDEQFF TGTGCCAGCAGCTTCGGGGGGGCCCTCACGGGAGATGAGCAGTTCTTC
TRBJ2-3 TRBV7-8 . . CADSPIHVNTQYF TGTGCCGACAGCCCGATCCACGTGAATACGCAGTATTTT
TRBJ2-7 TRBV10-3 TRBD1 . CAIRTGGQGYEQYF TGTGCCATCAGGACCGGCGGACAGGGGTACGAGCAGTACTTC
TRBJ2-3 TRBV7-9 . . CASSLVAQGQDTQYF TGTGCCAGCAGCTTAGTTGCGCAGGGTCAGGATACGCAGTATTTT
TRBJ2-3 TRBV20-1 TRBD2 . CSARDWGGDPDTQYF TGCAGTGCTAGAGATTGGGGGGGAGACCCAGATACGCAGTATTTT
TRBJ1-5 TRBV7-2 . . CASSSQGMVRGPQHF TGTGCCAGCAGCTCCCAGGGTATGGTTAGAGGGCCCCAGCATTTT
TRBJ2-1 TRBV4-3 TRBD2 few CASSRGSGATNEQFF TGCGCCAGCAGCCGAGGAAGCGGGGCCACTAATGAGCAGTTCTTC
TRBJ2-5 TRBV7-6 . once CASSLASEETQYF TGTGCCAGCAGCCTTGCTAGCGAAGAGACCCAGTACTTC
TRBJ2-7 TRBV15 . . CATSQEGVLSYEQYF TGTGCCACCAGCCAAGAAGGGGTGTTAAGCTACGAGCAGTACTTC
TRBJ1-4 TRBV27 . . CASSLWGDEKLFF TGTGCCAGCAGTTTATGGGGTGATGAAAAACTGTTTTTT
TRBJ2-6 TRBV9 . . CASSVGVAGANVRTF TGTGCCAGCAGCGTAGGAGTTGCTGGGGCCAATGTCCGGACTTTC
TRBJ1-4 TRBV29-1 . . CSVEVGEKLFF TGCAGCGTTGAAGTGGGGGAAAAACTGTTTTTT
TRBJ1-5 TRBV7-2 . few CASSPTFGQPQHF TGTGCCAGCAGCCCCACATTCGGACAGCCCCAGCATTTT
TRBJ2-6 TRBV20-1 . few CSARVTGIGANVLTF TGCAGTGCTAGAGTCACAGGGATCGGGGCCAACGTCCTGACTTTC
TRBJ2-1 TRBV12-3/TRBV12-4 TRBD2 . CASSLTGGNYNEQFF TGTGCCAGCAGTTTGACGGGGGGGAATTACAATGAGCAGTTCTTC
TRBJ2-5 TRBV6-2/TRBV6-3 . few CASRSDRETQYF TGTGCCAGCAGAAGCGACCGAGAGACCCAGTACTTC
TRBJ2-3 TRBV20-1 . . CSAPAQPSTDTQYF TGCAGTGCTCCCGCACAGCCTAGCACAGATACGCAGTATTTT
TRBJ2-3 TRBV27 TRBD2 few CASSFSRLAGGYTQYF TGTGCCAGCAGTTTCTCCCGGCTAGCGGGAGGGTATACGCAGTATTTT
TRBJ2-3 TRBV6-1 TRBD2 . CASSEDLAGGQDTQYF TGTGCCAGCAGTGAAGACCTAGCGGGGGGGCAAGATACGCAGTATTTT
TRBJ1-5 TRBV7-9 . . CASSPAGGGVGNQPQHF TGTGCCAGCAGCCCCGCCGGCGGGGGCGTGGGCAATCAGCCCCAGCATTTT
TRBJ2-1 TRBV3-1 . . CASSRDSGGNEQFF TGTGCCAGCAGCCGTGACTCCGGGGGCAATGAGCAGTTCTTC
TRBJ2-7 TRBV28 TRBD2 . CASSLLAAYNEQYF TGTGCCAGCAGTTTACTAGCGGCCTACAATGAGCAGTACTTC
TRBJ2-3 TRBV20-1 . . CSARAPGDTQYF TGCAGTGCTAGGGCCCCGGGGGATACGCAGTATTTT
TRBJ2-7 TRBV10-3 TRBD2 . CAITGGRDDEQYF TGTGCCATCACTGGCGGGAGGGACGACGAGCAGTACTTC
TRBJ2-7 TRBV12-3/TRBV12-4 TRBD2 many CASSLVPLAGVSSYEQYF TGTGCCAGCAGTTTAGTCCCACTAGCGGGAGTTAGCTCCTACGAGCAGTACTTC
TRBJ2-7 TRBV7-2 TRBD1 few CASSSRDRGVYEQYF TGTGCCAGCAGCTCACGGGACAGGGGGGTATACGAGCAGTACTTC
TRBJ2-7 TRBV20-1 . once CSARRLVYEQYF TGCAGTGCTAGAAGACTCGTCTACGAGCAGTACTTC